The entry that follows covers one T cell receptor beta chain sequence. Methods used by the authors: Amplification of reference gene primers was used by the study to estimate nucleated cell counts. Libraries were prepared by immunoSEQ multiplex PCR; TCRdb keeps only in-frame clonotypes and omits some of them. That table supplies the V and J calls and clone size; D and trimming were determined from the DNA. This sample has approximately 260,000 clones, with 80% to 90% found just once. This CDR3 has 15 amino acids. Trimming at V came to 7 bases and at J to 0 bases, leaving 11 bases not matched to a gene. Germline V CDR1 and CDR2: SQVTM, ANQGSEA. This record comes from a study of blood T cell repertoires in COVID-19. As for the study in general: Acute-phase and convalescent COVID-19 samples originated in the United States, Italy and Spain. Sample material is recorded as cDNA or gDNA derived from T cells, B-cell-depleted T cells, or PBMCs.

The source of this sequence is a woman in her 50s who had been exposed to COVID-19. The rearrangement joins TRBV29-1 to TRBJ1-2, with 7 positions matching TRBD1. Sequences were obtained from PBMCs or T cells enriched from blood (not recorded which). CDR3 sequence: CSGLVQGGANYGYTF. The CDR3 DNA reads TGCAGCGGCCTCGTCCAGGGGGGAGCTAACTATGGCTACACCTTC.